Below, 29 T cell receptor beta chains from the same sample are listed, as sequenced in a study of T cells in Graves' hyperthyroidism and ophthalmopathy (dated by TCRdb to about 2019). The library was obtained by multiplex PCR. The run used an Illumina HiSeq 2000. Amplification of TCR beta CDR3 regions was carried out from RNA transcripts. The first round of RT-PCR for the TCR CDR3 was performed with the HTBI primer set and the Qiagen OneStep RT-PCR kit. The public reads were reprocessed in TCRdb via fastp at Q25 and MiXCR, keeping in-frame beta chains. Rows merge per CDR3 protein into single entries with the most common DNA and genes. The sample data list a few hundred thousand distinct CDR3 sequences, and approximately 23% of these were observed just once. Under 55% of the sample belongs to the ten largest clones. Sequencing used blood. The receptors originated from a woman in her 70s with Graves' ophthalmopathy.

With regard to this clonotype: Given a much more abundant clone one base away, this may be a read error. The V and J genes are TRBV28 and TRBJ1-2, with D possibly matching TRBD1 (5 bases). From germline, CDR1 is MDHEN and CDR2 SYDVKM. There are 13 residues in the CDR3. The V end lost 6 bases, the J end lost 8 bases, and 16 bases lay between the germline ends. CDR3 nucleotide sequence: TGTGCCAGCAGCTGGACAACAGAGGCCGGCTACACCTTC. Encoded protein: CASSWTTEAGYTF.

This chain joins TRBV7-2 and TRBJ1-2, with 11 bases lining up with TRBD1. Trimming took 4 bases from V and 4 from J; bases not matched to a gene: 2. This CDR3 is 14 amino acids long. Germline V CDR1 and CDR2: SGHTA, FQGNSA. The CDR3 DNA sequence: TGTGCCAGCAGCTGGACAGGGGGCGCCTATGGCTACACCTTC. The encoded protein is CASSWTGGAYGYTF.

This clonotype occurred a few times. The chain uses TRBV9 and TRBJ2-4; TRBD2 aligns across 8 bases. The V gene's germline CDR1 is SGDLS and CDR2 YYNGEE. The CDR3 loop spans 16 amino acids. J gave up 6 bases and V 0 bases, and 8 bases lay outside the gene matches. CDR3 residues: CASSVGPAGRVNIQYF. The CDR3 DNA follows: TGTGCCAGCAGCGTAGGCCCGGCCGGGAGGGTAAACATTCAGTACTTC.

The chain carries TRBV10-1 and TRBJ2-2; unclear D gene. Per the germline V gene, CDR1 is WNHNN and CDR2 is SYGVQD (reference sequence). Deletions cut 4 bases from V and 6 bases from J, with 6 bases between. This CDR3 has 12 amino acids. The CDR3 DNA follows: TGCGCCAGCAGTGGGCAAGCCGGGGAGCTGTTTTTT. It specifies CASSGQAGELFF.

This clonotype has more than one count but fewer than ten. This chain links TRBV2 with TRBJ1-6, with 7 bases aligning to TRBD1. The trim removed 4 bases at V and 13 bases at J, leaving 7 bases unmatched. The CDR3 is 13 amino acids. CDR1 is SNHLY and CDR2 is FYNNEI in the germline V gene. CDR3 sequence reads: CASSGTGGRPLHF. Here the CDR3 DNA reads TGTGCCAGCAGTGGGACAGGCGGTAGGCCCCTCCACTTT.

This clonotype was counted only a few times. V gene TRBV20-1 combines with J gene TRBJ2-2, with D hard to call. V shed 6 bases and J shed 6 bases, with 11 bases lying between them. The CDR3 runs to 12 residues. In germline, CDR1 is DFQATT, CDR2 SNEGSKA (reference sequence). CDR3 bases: TGCAGTGCGCTAAAGGGTTCCGGGGAGCTGTTTTTT. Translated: CSALKGSGELFF.

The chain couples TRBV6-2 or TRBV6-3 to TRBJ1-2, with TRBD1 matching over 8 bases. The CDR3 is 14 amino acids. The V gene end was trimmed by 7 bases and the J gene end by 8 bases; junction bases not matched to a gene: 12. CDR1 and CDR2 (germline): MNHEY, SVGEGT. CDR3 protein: CASTYRGQGGGYTF. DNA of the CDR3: TGTGCCAGCACCTACCGCGGACAGGGAGGCGGCTACACCTTC.

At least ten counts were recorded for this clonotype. DNA for the CDR3: TGTGCCAGCAGCCCCCAACAGAACACTGAAGCTTTCTTT. This gives the protein CASSPQQNTEAFF. The genes are TRBV7-2 and TRBJ1-1; no firm D call. Germline CDR1 and CDR2: SGHTA and FQGNSA. V was cut by 5 bases and J by 1 base, with 8 bases left in between. This CDR3 region has 13 residues.

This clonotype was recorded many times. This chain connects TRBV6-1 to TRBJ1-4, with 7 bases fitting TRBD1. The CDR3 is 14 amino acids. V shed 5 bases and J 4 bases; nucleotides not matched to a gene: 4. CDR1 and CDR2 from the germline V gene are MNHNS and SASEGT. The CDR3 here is CASSSTGRNEKLFF. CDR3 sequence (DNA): TGTGCCAGCAGTTCGACAGGGCGTAATGAAAAACTGTTTTTT.

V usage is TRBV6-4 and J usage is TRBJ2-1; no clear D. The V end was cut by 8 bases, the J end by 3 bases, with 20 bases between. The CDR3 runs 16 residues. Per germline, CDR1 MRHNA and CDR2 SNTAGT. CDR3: CASPFRYGQNYNEQFF. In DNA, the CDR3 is TGTGCCAGCCCCTTTCGATATGGCCAGAACTACAATGAGCAGTTCTTC.

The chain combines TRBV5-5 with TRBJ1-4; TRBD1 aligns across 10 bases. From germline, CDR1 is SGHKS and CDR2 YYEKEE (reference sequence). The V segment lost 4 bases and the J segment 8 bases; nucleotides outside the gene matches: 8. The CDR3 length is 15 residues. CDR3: CASSRQGAKNEKLFF. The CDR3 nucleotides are TGTGCCAGCAGCCGACAGGGGGCGAAGAACGAAAAACTGTTTTTT.

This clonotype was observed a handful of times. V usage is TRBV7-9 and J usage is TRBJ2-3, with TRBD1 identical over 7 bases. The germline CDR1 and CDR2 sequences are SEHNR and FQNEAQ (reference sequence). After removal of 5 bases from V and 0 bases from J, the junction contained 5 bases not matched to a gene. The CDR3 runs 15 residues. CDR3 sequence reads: CASSPTTGSTDTQYF. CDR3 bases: TGTGCCAGCAGCCCAACGACAGGGAGCACAGATACGCAGTATTTT.

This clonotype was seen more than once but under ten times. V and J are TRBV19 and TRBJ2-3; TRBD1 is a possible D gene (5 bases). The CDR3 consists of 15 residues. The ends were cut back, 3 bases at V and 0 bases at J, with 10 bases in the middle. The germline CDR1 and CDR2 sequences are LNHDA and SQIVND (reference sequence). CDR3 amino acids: CASSIAGRSTDTQYF. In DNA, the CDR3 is TGTGCCAGTAGTATCGCAGGGCGAAGCACAGATACGCAGTATTTT.

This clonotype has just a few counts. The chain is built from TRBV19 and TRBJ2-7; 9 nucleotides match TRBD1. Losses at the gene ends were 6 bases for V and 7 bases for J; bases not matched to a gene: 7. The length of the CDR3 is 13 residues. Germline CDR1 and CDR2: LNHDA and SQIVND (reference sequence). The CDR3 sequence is CASSEDRGGEQYF. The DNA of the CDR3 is TGTGCCAGTAGCGAGGACAGGGGAGGAGAGCAGTACTTC. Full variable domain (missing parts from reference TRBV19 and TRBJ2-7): DGGITQSPKYLFRKEGQNVTLSCEQNLNHDAMYWYRQDPGQGLRLIYYSQIVNDFQKGDIAEGYSVSREKKESFPLTVTSAQKNPTAFYLCASSEDRGGEQYFGPGTRLTVT.

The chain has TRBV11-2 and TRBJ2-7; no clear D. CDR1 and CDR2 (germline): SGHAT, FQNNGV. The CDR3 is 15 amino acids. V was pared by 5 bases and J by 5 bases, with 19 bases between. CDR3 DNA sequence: TGTGCCAGCAGCCACCGGACGGCGTCGCGCCACGAGCAGTACTTC. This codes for CASSHRTASRHEQYF.

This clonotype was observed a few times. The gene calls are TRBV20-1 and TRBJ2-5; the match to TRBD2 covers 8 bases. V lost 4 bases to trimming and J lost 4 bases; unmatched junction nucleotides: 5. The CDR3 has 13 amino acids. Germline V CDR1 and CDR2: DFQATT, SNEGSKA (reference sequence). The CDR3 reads CSATGGFGETQYF. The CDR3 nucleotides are TGCAGTGCTACGGGGGGGTTTGGAGAGACCCAGTACTTC.

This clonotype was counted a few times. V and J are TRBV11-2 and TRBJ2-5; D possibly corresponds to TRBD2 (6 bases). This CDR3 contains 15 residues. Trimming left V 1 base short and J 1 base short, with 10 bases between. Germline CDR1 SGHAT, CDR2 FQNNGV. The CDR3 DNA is TGTGCCAGCAGCTTAGGGCCGACTAGCCAAGAGACCCAGTACTTC. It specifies CASSLGPTSQETQYF.

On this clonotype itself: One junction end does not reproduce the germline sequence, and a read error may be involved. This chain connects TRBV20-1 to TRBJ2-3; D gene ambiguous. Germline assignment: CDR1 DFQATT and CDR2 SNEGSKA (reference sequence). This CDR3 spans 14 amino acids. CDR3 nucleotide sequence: TGCAGTGCCGCGGACGGTCCTTCCACAGATACGCGGTATTTT. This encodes CSAADGPSTDTRYF.

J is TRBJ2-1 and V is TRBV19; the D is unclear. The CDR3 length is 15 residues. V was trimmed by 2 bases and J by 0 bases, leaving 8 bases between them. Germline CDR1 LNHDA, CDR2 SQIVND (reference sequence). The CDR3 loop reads CASSINLHSYNEQFF. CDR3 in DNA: TGTGCCAGTAGTATAAACCTACACTCCTACAATGAGCAGTTCTTC.

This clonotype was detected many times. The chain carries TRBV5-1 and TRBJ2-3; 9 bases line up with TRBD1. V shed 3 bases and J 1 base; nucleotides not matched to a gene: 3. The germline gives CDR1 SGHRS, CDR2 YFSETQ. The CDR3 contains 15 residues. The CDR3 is CASSWTGVGTDTQYF. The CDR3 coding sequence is TGCGCCAGCAGCTGGACAGGGGTCGGCACAGATACGCAGTATTTT.

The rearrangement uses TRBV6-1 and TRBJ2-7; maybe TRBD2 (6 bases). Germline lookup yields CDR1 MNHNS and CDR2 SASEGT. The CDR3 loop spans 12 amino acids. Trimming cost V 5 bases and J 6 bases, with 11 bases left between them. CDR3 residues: CASSRLVGEQYF. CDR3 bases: TGTGCCAGCAGTCGACTAGTAGGCGAGCAGTACTTC.

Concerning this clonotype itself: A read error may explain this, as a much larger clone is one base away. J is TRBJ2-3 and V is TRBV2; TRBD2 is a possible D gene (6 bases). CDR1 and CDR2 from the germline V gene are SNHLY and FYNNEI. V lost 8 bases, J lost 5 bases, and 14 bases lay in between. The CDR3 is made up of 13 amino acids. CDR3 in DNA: TGTGCCAGCGGGGACTGGAGTGAAGATACGCAGTATTTT. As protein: CASGDWSEDTQYF.

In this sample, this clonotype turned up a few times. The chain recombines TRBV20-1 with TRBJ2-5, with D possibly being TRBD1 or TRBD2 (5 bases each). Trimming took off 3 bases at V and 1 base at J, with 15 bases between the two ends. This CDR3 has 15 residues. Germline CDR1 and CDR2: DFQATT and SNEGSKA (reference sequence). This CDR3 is CSASGATIAQETQYF. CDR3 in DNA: TGCAGTGCTAGCGGGGCGACAATAGCCCAAGAGACCCAGTACTTC.

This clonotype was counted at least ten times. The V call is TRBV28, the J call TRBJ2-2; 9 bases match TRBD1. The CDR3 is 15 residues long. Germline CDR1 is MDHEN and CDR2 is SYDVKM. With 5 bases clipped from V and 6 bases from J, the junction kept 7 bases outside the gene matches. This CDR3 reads CASSKHRGLAGELFF. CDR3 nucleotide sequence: TGTGCCAGCAGTAAGCACAGGGGGCTCGCCGGGGAGCTGTTTTTT.

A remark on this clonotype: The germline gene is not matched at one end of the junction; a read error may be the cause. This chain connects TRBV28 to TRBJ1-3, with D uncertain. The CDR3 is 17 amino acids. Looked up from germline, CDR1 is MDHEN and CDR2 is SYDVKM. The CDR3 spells CASSFLNPSISRNTIYF. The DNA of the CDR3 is TGTGCCAGCAGTTTTCTTAATCCTTCCATCTCTCGAAACACCATATATTTT.

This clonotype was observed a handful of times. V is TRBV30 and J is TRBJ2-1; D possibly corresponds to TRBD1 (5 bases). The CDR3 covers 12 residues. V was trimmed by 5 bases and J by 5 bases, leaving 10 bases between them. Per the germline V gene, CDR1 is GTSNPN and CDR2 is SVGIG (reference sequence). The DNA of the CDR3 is TGTGCCTGGGATGACAGACACAATGAGCAGTTCTTC. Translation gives CAWDDRHNEQFF. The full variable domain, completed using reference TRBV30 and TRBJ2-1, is SQTIHQWPATLVQPVGSPLSLECTVEGTSNPNLYWYRQAAGRGLQLLFYSVGIGQISSEVPQNLSASRPQDRQFILSSKKLLLSDSGFYLCAWDDRHNEQFFGPGTRLTVL.

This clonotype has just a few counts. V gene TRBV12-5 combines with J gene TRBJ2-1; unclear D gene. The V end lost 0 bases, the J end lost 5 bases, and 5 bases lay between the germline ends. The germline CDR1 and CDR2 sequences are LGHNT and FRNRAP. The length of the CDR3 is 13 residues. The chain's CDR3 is CASGLVQNNEQFF. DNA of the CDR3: TGTGCTAGTGGTTTGGTACAAAACAATGAGCAGTTCTTC.

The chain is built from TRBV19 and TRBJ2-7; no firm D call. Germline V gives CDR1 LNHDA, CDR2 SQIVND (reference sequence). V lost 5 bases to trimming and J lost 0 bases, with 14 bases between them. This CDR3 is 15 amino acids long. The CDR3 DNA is TGTGCCAGTAGTCAGGTCGGCGGATCCTCCTACGAGCAGTACTTC. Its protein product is CASSQVGGSSYEQYF.

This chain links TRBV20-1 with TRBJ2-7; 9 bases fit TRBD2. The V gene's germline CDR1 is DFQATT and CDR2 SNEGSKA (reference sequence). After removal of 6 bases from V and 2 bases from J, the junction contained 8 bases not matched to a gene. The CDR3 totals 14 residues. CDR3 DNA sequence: TGCAGTGCCCGGGCGGGAGGGCTCACCTACGAGCAGTACTTC. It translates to CSARAGGLTYEQYF.